These 30 T cell receptor beta chains originate from one sample sequenced in a study of PD-L1 blockade in urothelial cancer. Here immunoSEQ multiplex PCR was the method, and the copy in TCRdb shows in-frame clones only, minus some. The sample has some 97,000 clones, 91% seen once. The sample was PBMCs, taken around atezolizumab (anti-PD-L1) treatment. Source of these receptors: a woman aged 80 or over with urothelial cancer.

The chain couples TRBV7-2 to TRBJ2-7; 10 bases line up with TRBD2. The closer fit of TRBJ2-1 to the DNA end suggests the J call may be wrong. The CDR3 is 16 residues long. CDR1 is SGHTA, CDR2 FQGNSA, per germline. As DNA, the CDR3 is TGTGCCAGCAGCTTAGGCGCTAGCGGGAGTAAGGGTGAGCAGTTCTTC. The encoded protein is CASSLGASGSKGEQFF.

The genes are TRBV10-3 and TRBJ2-1; D is unclear. The length of the CDR3 is 13 residues. V gave up 0 bases and J gave up 7 bases, with 7 bases separating them. The germline V gene has CDR1 ENHRY and CDR2 SYGVKD. CDR3 DNA sequence: TGTGCCATCAGTGAGTCCACGCGAAATGAGCAGTTCTTC. Encoded protein: CAISESTRNEQFF.

This clone was seen more than once but under ten times. The chain employs TRBV29-1 and TRBJ2-2, with 9 positions matching TRBD2. Looked up from germline, CDR1 is SQVTM and CDR2 is ANQGSEA. V trimming: 7 bases; J trimming: 7 bases; junction bases outside the gene matches: 10. The CDR3 is 14 residues long. The CDR3 spells CSAGASGKGGELFF. The CDR3 DNA reads TGCAGCGCCGGGGCTAGCGGGAAGGGCGGGGAGCTGTTTTTT.

The rearrangement links TRBV7-3 to TRBJ2-3; 8 positions match TRBD2. The CDR3 has 15 amino acids. V shed 4 bases, J shed 0 bases, and the junction held 3 bases outside the gene matches. CDR1 is SGHTA and CDR2 is FQGTGA in the germline V gene. The CDR3 here is CASSSAGGSTDTQYF. DNA for the CDR3: TGTGCCAGCAGCTCCGCGGGAGGTAGCACAGATACGCAGTATTTT.

The rearrangement uses TRBV9 and TRBJ2-1, with 11 bases lining up with TRBD2. The CDR3 is 15 amino acids. Germline V gene data show CDR1 as SGDLS and CDR2 as YYNGEE. The V and J ends lost 2 bases and 7 bases, in that order; junction bases with no gene match: 5. The DNA for the CDR3 is TGTGCCAGCAGCGTTACTAGCGGGAGAATGAATGAGCAGTTCTTC. It encodes CASSVTSGRMNEQFF.

CDR3 nucleotides: TGTGCCATCAGTGGGCAGGGGGGCACCGGGGAGCTGTTTTTT. Its translation is CAISGQGGTGELFF. This chain connects TRBV10-3 to TRBJ2-2; TRBD1 might be the D (7 bases). Trimming took 4 bases from V and 4 from J, leaving 10 bases between them. The germline V gene has CDR1 ENHRY and CDR2 SYGVKD. The CDR3 consists of 14 residues.

The V call is TRBV7-3, the J call TRBJ2-1; TRBD2 matches at 11 bases. This CDR3 region has 19 residues. J lost 0 bases, V lost 5 bases, and 12 bases had no gene match. Germline CDR1 and CDR2: SGHTA and FQGTGA. The CDR3 DNA reads as TGTGCCAGCAGCCCGGTAGGGACTAGCGGACTTAGCTCCTACAATGAGCAGTTCTTC. It translates to CASSPVGTSGLSSYNEQFF.

This rearrangement joins TRBV15 to TRBJ2-7, with D possibly being TRBD2 (6 bases). CDR3 size: 17 residues. Trimming left V 2 bases short and J 1 base short, with 18 bases between. Germline V gives CDR1 LNHNV, CDR2 YYDKDF (reference sequence). The CDR3 DNA reads TGTGCCACCAGCAGATCCCCAAGCGGTAGCGGTTCCTACGAGCAGTACTTC. Its translation is CATSRSPSGSGSYEQYF.

This sequence joins TRBV7-9 and TRBJ2-1; 13 positions agree with TRBD2. The CDR3 is 15 residues long. V shed 5 bases, J shed 12 bases, and the junction held 10 bases outside the gene matches. Germline assignment: CDR1 SEHNR and CDR2 FQNEAQ (reference sequence). CDR3 in amino acids: CASSPGLAGTIGQFF. CDR3 coding DNA: TGTGCCAGCAGCCCGGGACTAGCGGGGACAATCGGGCAGTTCTTC.

The V call is TRBV9, the J call TRBJ1-1; D is unresolved. Trimming took 3 bases from V and 0 from J, leaving 9 bases between them. Germline CDR1 SGDLS, CDR2 YYNGEE. The CDR3 contains 14 residues. CDR3 bases: TGTGCCAGCAGCGAAAGCTCCCTGAACACTGAAGCTTTCTTT. This encodes CASSESSLNTEAFF. Looking up the rest from reference TRBV9 and TRBJ1-1 gives the full variable domain: DSGVTQTPKHLITATGQRVTLRCSPRSGDLSVYWYQQSLDQGLQFLIQYYNGEERAKGNILERFSAQQFPDLHSELNLSSLELGDSALYFCASSESSLNTEAFFGQGTRLTVV.

V usage is TRBV7-9 and J usage is TRBJ2-7; 10 bases line up with TRBD1. The CDR3 has 15 amino acids. V was pared by 5 bases and J by 3 bases, with 7 bases of the junction left unmatched. In germline, CDR1 is SEHNR, CDR2 FQNEAQ (reference sequence). The CDR3 loop is CASSIPGQGNYEQYF. In DNA form, the CDR3 reads TGTGCCAGCAGCATTCCGGGACAGGGGAACTACGAGCAGTACTTC.

The chain is built from TRBV19 and TRBJ2-7; TRBD2 matches 9 bases. V lost 9 bases and J lost 6; bases outside the gene matches: 12. The CDR3 is made up of 14 amino acids. Germline assignment: CDR1 LNHDA and CDR2 SQIVND (reference sequence). The CDR3 DNA is TGTGCCAGCTCTGAGCGGGGGGTGCGAAGCGAGCAGTACTTC. Translating gives CASSERGVRSEQYF.

The chain uses TRBV5-1 and TRBJ1-4, with D possibly TRBD1 on 6 matching bases. The CDR3 is 15 residues long. Per germline, CDR1 SGHRS and CDR2 YFSETQ. V lost 0 bases and J 5 bases, leaving 11 bases between the germline ends. The CDR3 here is CASSLAGQPNEKLFF. The CDR3 coding sequence is TGCGCCAGCAGCTTGGCCGGACAGCCCAATGAAAAACTGTTTTTT.

The rearrangement links TRBV13 to TRBJ2-3, with D perhaps TRBD1 (6 bases). The V gene's germline CDR1 is PRHDT and CDR2 FYEKMQ (reference sequence). V was trimmed by 4 bases and J by 2 bases, leaving 13 bases between them. The CDR3 covers 15 residues. The CDR3 bases are TGTGCCAGCAGCTCTACACAGGGAAACACAGATACGCAGTATTTT. Protein: CASSSTQGNTDTQYF.

This rearrangement joins TRBV15 to TRBJ1-5; a weak D match, TRBD1 (5 bases). V shed 3 bases and J shed 3 bases, with 9 bases lying between them. CDR1 is LNHNV, CDR2 YYDKDF, per germline (reference sequence). This CDR3 comprises 14 residues. The DNA for the CDR3 is TGTGCCACCAGCAGGGGGGGATACAATCAGCCCCAGCATTTT. Protein sequence: CATSRGGYNQPQHF.

This clone was seen a single time. This chain links TRBV9 with TRBJ2-7; D may be TRBD1 (6 bases). This CDR3 comprises 16 residues. CDR1 and CDR2 from the germline V gene are SGDLS and YYNGEE. Between the trimmed V and J ends, which lost 0 bases and 0 bases, there was a span of 13 bases. The CDR3 loop reads CASSVAVGATSYEQYF. CDR3 bases: TGTGCCAGCAGCGTAGCCGTGGGGGCCACCTCCTACGAGCAGTACTTC.

V and J are TRBV5-1 and TRBJ1-1; 7 nucleotides match TRBD1. Germline V gene sequence: CDR1 SGHRS, CDR2 YFSETQ. V trimming: 4 bases; J trimming: 1 base; junction bases outside the gene matches: 4. The CDR3 extends over 14 amino acids. CDR3 amino acids: CASSPDRRNTEAFF. DNA for the CDR3: TGCGCCAGCAGCCCGGACAGGAGGAACACTGAAGCTTTCTTT.

The chain combines TRBV7-9 with TRBJ1-1, with a possible D match to TRBD1 (6 bases). The CDR3 extends over 14 amino acids. The V gene's germline CDR1 is SEHNR and CDR2 FQNEAQ (reference sequence). V dropped 1 base and J dropped 3 bases, with 9 bases sitting between them. DNA of the CDR3: TGTGCCAGCAGCTTAGTGGGGGCCGACACTGAAGCTTTCTTT. It yields the protein CASSLVGADTEAFF.

This chain links TRBV20-1 with TRBJ2-1; 8 nucleotides match TRBD2. CDR1 is DFQATT, CDR2 SNEGSKA, per germline (reference sequence). The length of the CDR3 is 11 residues. J gave up 9 bases and V 5 bases, and 3 bases lay outside the gene matches. This CDR3 is CSASREGEQFF. The CDR3 nucleotides read TGCAGTGCTTCCCGGGAGGGTGAGCAGTTCTTC.

This clone has a single count. The chain couples TRBV2 to TRBJ2-1; 12 positions agree with TRBD2. The V gene end was trimmed by 5 bases and the J gene end by 5 bases; junction bases not matched to a gene: 4. This CDR3 region has 15 residues. Germline V gene lookup returns CDR1 SNHLY and CDR2 FYNNEI. The CDR3 spells CASSPTSGSHNEQFF. The CDR3 DNA follows: TGTGCCAGCAGTCCGACTAGCGGGAGTCACAATGAGCAGTTCTTC.

The chain combines TRBV6-5 with TRBJ1-4; 9 bases map to TRBD1. Trimming took 6 bases from V and 12 from J; bases not matched to a gene: 8. Germline V gene sequence: CDR1 MNHEY, CDR2 SVGAGI. The CDR3 loop spans 13 amino acids. CDR3: CASRPAGDRELFF. The CDR3, as DNA: TGTGCCAGCAGACCCGCCGGGGACAGGGAACTGTTTTTT.

This rearrangement joins TRBV30 to TRBJ2-1; D call uncertain. Germline CDR1 GTSNPN, CDR2 SVGIG (reference sequence). The CDR3 is 12 amino acids. The V gene lost 2 bases and the J gene lost 9 bases, with 11 bases spanning the gap. CDR3 in amino acids: CAWSLIAAEQFF. CDR3 in DNA: TGTGCCTGGAGTTTGATTGCGGCTGAGCAGTTCTTC.

The gene calls are TRBV7-2 and TRBJ1-4, with D maybe TRBD1 (5 bases). V shed 1 base and J shed 7 bases, with 10 bases lying between them. CDR1 and CDR2 (germline): SGHTA, FQGNSA. The CDR3 runs to 14 residues. The CDR3 loop is CASSLVQGGEKLFF. The CDR3 DNA is TGTGCCAGCAGCTTAGTTCAGGGTGGTGAAAAACTGTTTTTT.

V usage is TRBV19 and J usage is TRBJ2-1; D ambiguous. The CDR3 contains 14 residues. The V end was cut by 5 bases, the J end by 4 bases, with 12 bases between. Germline-derived CDR1 and CDR2 are LNHDA and SQIVND (reference sequence). CDR3 protein: CASSERRGYNEQFF. In nucleotides, the CDR3 is TGTGCCAGTAGTGAAAGACGCGGATACAATGAGCAGTTCTTC. Drawing the rest from reference TRBV19 and TRBJ2-1, the complete variable domain is DGGITQSPKYLFRKEGQNVTLSCEQNLNHDAMYWYRQDPGQGLRLIYYSQIVNDFQKGDIAEGYSVSREKKESFPLTVTSAQKNPTAFYLCASSERRGYNEQFFGPGTRLTVL.

The chain couples TRBV25-1 to TRBJ2-3; 9 bases are a match to TRBD2. The ends lost 6 bases at V and 0 bases at J; junction bases unmatched: 4. This CDR3 region has 15 residues. In germline, CDR1 is MGHDK, CDR2 SYGVNS. The CDR3 region has the DNA TGTGCCAGCAGGGCTAGCGGGATTAGCACAGATACGCAGTATTTT. Translated, it gives CASRASGISTDTQYF. The full variable domain, in which reference TRBV25-1 and TRBJ2-3 provide the parts outside the CDR3, is EADIYQTPRYLVIGTGKKITLECSQTMGHDKMYWYQQDPGMELHLIHYSYGVNSTEKGDLSSESTVSRIRTEHFPLTLESARPSHTSQYLCASRASGISTDTQYFGPGTRLTVL.

Written as DNA, the CDR3 is TGTGCCTGGAGTGTATCTAGCGGGGGCTACGAGCAGTACTTC. Translating it yields CAWSVSSGGYEQYF. The chain combines TRBV30 with TRBJ2-7, with 10 bases aligning to TRBD2. J gave up 3 bases and V 0 bases, and 2 bases lay outside the gene matches. CDR1 and CDR2 (germline): GTSNPN, SVGIG (reference sequence). The length of the CDR3 is 14 residues.

The chain uses TRBV5-1 and TRBJ2-7; maybe TRBD2 (5 bases). Deletions cut 1 base from V and 4 bases from J, with 15 bases between. Germline V gene sequence: CDR1 SGHRS, CDR2 YFSETQ. The CDR3 spans 15 residues. The DNA for the CDR3 is TGCGCCAGCAGCTTGTCCGGGAAGGAGCCTTACGAGCAGTACTTC. This encodes CASSLSGKEPYEQYF.

This chain connects TRBV11-2 to TRBJ2-7, with D possibly being TRBD2 (6 bases). This CDR3 has 12 residues. V dropped 5 bases and J dropped 7 bases, with 12 bases sitting between them. Germline lookup yields CDR1 SGHAT and CDR2 FQNNGV. DNA for the CDR3: TGTGCCAGCAGCCCTGGGGGGTCTGAGCAGTACTTC. It codes for CASSPGGSEQYF.

The CDR3 DNA follows: TGCAGTGCTACGGAGGAGACCCAGTACTTC. Protein product: CSATEETQYF. The rearrangement joins TRBV20-1 to TRBJ2-5; D gene ambiguous. V gave up 4 bases and J gave up 5 bases, with 5 bases separating them. This CDR3 contains 10 residues. The V gene's germline CDR1 is DFQATT and CDR2 SNEGSKA (reference sequence).

Only a few counts were recorded for this clone. V and J are TRBV19 and TRBJ1-5; TRBD1 might be the D (6 bases). CDR3 length: 17 residues. Germline values: CDR1 LNHDA, CDR2 SQIVND (reference sequence). The V end lost 5 bases, the J end lost 0 bases, and 17 bases lay between the germline ends. The CDR3 DNA reads as TGTGCCAGTAGTGCCAGGACAGCTATCTATAGCAATCAGCCCCAGCATTTT. Its translation: CASSARTAIYSNQPQHF.